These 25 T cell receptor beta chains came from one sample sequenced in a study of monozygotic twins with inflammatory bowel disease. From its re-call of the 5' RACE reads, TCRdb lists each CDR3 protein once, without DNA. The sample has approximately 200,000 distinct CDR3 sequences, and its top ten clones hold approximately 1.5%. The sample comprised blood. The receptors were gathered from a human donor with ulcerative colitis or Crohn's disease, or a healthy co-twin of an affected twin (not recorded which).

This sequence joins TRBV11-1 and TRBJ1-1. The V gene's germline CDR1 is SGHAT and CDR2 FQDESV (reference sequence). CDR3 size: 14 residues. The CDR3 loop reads CASSFDGEGTEAFF. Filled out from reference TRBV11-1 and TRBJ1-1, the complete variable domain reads EAEVAQSPRYKITEKSQAVAFWCDPISGHATLYWYRQILGQGPELLVQFQDESVVDDSQLPKDRFSAERLKGVDSTLKIQPAELGDSAMYLCASSFDGEGTEAFFGQGTRLTVV.

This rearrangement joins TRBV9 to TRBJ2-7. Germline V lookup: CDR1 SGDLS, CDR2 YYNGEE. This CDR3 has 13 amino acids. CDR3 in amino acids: CASSVGIPYEQYF. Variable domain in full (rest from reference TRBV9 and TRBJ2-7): DSGVTQTPKHLITATGQRVTLRCSPRSGDLSVYWYQQSLDQGLQFLIQYYNGEERAKGNILERFSAQQFPDLHSELNLSSLELGDSALYFCASSVGIPYEQYFGPGTRLTVT.

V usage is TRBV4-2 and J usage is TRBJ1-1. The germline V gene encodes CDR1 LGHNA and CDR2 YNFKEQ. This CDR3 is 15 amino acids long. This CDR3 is CASSQPNGGNTEAFF.

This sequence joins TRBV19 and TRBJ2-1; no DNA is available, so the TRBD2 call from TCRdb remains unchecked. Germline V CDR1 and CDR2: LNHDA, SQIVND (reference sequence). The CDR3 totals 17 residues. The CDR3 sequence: CASSATLAGGIANEQFF.

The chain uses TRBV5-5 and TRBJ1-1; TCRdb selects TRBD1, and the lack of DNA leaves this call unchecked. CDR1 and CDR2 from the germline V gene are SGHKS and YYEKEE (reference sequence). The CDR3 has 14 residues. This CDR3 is CASSLEGGYTEAFF.

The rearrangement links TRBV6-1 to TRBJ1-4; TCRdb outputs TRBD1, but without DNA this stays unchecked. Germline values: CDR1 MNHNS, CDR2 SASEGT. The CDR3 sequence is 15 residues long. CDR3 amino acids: CASSRSGVGVEKLFF.

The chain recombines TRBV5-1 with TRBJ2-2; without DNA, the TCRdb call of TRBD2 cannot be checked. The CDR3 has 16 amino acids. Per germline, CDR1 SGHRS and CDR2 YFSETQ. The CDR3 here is CASSLAAGYNTGELFF.

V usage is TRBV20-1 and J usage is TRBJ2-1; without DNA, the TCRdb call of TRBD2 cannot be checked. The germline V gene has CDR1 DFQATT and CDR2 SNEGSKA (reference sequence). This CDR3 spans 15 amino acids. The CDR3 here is CSGAVASGGQNEQFF.

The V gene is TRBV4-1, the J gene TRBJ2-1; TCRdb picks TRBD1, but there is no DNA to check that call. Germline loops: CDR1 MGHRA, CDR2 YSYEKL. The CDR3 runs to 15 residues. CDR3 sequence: CASSQSPLLVHEQFF.

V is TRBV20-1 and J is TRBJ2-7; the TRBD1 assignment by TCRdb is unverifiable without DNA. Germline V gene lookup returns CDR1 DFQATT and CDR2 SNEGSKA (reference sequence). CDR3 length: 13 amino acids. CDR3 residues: CSVSEGRSYEQYF.

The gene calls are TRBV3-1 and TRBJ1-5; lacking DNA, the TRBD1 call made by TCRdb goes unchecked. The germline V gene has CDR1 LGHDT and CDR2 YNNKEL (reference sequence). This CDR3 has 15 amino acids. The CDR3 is CASSHSRVPNQPQHF.

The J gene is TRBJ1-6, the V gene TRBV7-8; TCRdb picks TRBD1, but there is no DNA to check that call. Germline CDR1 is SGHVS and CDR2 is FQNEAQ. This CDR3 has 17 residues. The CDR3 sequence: CASSPVGGRDVNSPLHF.

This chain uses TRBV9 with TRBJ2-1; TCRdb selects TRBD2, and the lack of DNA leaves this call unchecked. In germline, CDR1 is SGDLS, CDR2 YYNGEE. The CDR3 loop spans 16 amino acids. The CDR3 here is CASSVEGLAGLSEQFF.

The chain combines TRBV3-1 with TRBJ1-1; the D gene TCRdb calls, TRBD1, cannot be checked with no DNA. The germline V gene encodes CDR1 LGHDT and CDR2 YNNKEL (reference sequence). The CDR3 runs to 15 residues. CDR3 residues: CASSPWTVRNTEAFF.

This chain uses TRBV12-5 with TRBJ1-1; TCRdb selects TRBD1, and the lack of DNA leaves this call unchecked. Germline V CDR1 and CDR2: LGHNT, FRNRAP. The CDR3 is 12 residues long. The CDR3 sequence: CASGFPPGEAFF. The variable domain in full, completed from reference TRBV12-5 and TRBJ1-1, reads DARVTQTPRHKVTEMGQEVTMRCQPILGHNTVFWYRQTMMQGLELLAYFRNRAPLDDSGMPKDRFSAEMPDATLATLKIQPSEPRDSAVYFCASGFPPGEAFFGQGTRLTVV.

The chain's CDR3 is CASSFSRGEAFF. The V gene is TRBV7-6, the J gene TRBJ1-1; the D gene TCRdb calls, TRBD1, cannot be checked with no DNA. The CDR3 is 12 residues long. The germline V gene encodes CDR1 SGHVS and CDR2 FNYEAQ.

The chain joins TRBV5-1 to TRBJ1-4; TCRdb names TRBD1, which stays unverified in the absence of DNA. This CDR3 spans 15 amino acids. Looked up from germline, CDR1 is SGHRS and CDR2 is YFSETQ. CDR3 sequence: CASSLVGRDNEKLFF.

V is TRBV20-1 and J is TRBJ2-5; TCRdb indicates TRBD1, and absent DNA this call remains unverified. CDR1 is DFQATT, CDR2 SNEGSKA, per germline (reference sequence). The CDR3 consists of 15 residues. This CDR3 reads CSARDPGQGRETQYF.

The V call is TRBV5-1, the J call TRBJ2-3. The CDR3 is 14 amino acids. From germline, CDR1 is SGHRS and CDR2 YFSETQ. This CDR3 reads CASSTLISTDTQYF.

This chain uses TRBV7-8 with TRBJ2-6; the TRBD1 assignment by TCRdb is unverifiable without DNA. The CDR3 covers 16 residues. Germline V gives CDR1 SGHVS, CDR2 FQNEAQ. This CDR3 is CASSLAPWAGANVLTF.

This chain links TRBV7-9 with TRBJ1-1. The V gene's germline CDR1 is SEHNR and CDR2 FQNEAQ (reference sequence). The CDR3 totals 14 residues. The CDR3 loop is CASSQRGANTEAFF. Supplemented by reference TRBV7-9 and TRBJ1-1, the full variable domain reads DTGVSQNPRHKITKRGQNVTFRCDPISEHNRLYWYRQTLGQGPEFLTYFQNEAQLEKSRLLSDRFSAERPKGSFSTLEIQRTEQGDSAMYLCASSQRGANTEAFFGQGTRLTVV.

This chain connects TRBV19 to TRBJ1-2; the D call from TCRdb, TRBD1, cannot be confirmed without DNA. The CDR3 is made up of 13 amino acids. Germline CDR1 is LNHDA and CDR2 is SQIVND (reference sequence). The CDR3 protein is CASRDRGLGGYTF.

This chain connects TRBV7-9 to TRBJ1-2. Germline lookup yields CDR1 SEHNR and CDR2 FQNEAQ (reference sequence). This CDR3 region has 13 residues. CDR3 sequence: CASSLAGVYGYTF.

The CDR3 loop is CASSNRVLRNTEAFF. The genes are TRBV7-9 and TRBJ1-1; TCRdb's D gene call, TRBD1, goes unchecked for lack of DNA. CDR3 size: 15 residues. CDR1 and CDR2 (germline): SEHNR, FQNEAQ (reference sequence).

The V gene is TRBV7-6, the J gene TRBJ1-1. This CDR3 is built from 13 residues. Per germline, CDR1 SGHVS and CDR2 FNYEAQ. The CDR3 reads CASSYLGSTEAFF.